This paragraph reports one T cell receptor (beta chain). The antigen remains undetermined. Each sample came from a Caucasian adult donor living in Nashville, Tennessee. Replicate PCRs run on sorted subsets employed 200 ng DNA, roughly 30,000 T cell genomes. Assay used: immunoSEQ multiplex PCR; TCRdb lists only in-frame clones, some missing. The sample shows 730,000 or so clones, 72% of them seen only once. V gave up 1 base and J gave up 12 bases; unmatched junction bases: 6. The germline CDR1 and CDR2 sequences are WNHNN and SYGVQD (reference sequence). The CDR3 extends over 13 amino acids. This record belongs to a study of shared clonotypes between healthy human individuals. Study in general: Donor ages ranged 18 to 49 years: a couple of women, a few men.

The study's findings and limits: It was expected that sequencing depth would affect clonotype sharing among donors.

The TCR comes from a woman aged 25 to 39 in good health. This chain uses TRBV10-1 with TRBJ2-1; 7 bases are shared with TRBD2. Sequencing input: memory CD4+ T cells sorted from blood. Documented subset: CD45RA-negative fraction. The CDR3: CASSEFHGGRQFF. For the CDR3, the DNA is TGCGCCAGCAGTGAGTTTCATGGCGGGAGGCAGTTCTTC.